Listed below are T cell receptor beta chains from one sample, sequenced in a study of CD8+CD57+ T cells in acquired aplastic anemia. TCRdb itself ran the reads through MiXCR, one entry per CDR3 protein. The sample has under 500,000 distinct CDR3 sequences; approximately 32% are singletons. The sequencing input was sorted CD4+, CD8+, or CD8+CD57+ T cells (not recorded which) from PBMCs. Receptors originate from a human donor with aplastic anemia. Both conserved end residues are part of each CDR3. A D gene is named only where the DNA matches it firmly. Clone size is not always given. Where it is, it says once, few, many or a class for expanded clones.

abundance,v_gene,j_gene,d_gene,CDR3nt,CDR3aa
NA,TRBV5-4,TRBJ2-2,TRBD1,TGTGCCAGCAGCTTGGCCTATCGGGACAGTTCCACCGGGGAGCTGTTTTTT,CASSLAYRDSSTGELFF
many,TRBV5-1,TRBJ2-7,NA,TGCGCCAGCAGCTTGGCCACGGGGTACGAGCAGTACTTC,CASSLATGYEQYF
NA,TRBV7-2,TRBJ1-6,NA,TGTGCCAGCAGCTTTAACCTTCAATCACCCCTCCACTTT,CASSFNLQSPLHF
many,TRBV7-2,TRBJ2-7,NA,TGTGCCAGCAGCCCCGGGCTTTCCTACGAGCAGTACTTC,CASSPGLSYEQYF
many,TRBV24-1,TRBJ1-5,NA,TGTGCCACCCGAAGTCAGCCCCAGCATTTT,CATRSQPQHF
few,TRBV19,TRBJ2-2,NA,TGTGCCAGTAGTCGGCAGGGGCGCACCGGGGAGCTGTTTTTT,CASSRQGRTGELFF
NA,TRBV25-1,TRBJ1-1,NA,TGTGCCAGCAGGCGCACCATGGGAGCTTTCTTT,CASRRTMGAFF
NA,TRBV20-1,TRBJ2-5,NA,TGCAGTGCTAGCCTCGCGGGGCGGTGGGAGACCCAGTACTTC,CSASLAGRWETQYF
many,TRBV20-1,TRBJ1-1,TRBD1,TGCAGTGCTAGGGACAGGGGGGGGAACACTGAAGCTTTCTTT,CSARDRGGNTEAFF
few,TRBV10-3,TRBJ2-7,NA,TGTGCCAGCAGCAGGGAGGTTATGCCTTCCTACGAGCAGTACTTC,CASSREVMPSYEQYF
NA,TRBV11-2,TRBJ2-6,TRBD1,TGTGCCAGCAGCTCTGGACAGGGGATGGCTGGGGCCAACGTCCTGACTTTC,CASSSGQGMAGANVLTF
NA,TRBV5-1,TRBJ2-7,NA,TGCGCCAGCAGCTTGTACGGGATGCCCAACCCCTACGAGCAGTACTTC,CASSLYGMPNPYEQYF
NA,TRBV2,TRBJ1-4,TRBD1,TGTGCCAGCGGACTTGAGGGGGCGGATGAAAAACTGTTTTTT,CASGLEGADEKLFF
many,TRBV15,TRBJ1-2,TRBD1,TGTGCCACCGAAAACCCGGGACAGGGGGCCAATGGCTACACCTTC,CATENPGQGANGYTF
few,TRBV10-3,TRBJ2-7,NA,TGTGCCATCAGGGGTTACGAGCAGTACTTC,CAIRGYEQYF
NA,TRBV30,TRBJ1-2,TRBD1,TGTGCCTGGATGCCTTTAGGGCAGGGGGCTCGGGGCTACACCTTC,CAWMPLGQGARGYTF
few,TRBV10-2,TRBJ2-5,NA,TGTGCCAGCAGTTTCCCACTACAGGGAGAAGAGACCCAGTACTTC,CASSFPLQGEETQYF
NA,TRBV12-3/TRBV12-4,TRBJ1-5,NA,TGTGCCAGCAGTTTAGCGTCAGGGAACAATCAGCCCCGGCATTTT,CASSLASGNNQPRHF
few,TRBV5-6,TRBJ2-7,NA,TGTGCCAGCAGCCAGGTGAGTGGCTACGAGCAGTACTTC,CASSQVSGYEQYF
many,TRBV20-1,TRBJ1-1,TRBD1,TGCAGTGCTAGTAACAGGGGGGAAGGTGAGACTGAAGCTTTCTTT,CSASNRGEGETEAFF
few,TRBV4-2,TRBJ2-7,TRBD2,TGTGCCAGCAGCCAAGGCCCAATAGCGGGAGTGGGGTACGAGCAGTACTTC,CASSQGPIAGVGYEQYF
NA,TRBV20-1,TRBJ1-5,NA,TGCAGTGCTAGTCTCCCACCCTCCCTTATTAGCAATCAGCCCCAGCATTTT,CSASLPPSLISNQPQHF
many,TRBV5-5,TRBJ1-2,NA,TGTGCCAGCAGCTTTGAGGTATCACGGGGCTACACCTTC,CASSFEVSRGYTF
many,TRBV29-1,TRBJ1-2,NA,TGCAGCGTTGAAGGGCCGCAAGGGACGGGCTACACCTTC,CSVEGPQGTGYTF
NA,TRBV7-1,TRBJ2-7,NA,TGTGCCAGCAGCTCTGACACCAGACCCTCCTACGAGCAGTACTTC,CASSSDTRPSYEQYF
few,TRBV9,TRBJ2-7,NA,TGTGCCAGCAGCGGGACCTGGGCCGCGGGACCCAAAAGCCCCCAGTACTTC,CASSGTWAAGPKSPQYF
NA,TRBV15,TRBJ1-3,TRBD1,TGTGCCGCCAGCAGGGGGCCCGGAAACACCATATATTTT,CAASRGPGNTIYF
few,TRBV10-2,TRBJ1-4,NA,TGCGCCAGCAGTTCGTGGGAGGGCGGTGATGAAAAACTGTTTTTT,CASSSWEGGDEKLFF
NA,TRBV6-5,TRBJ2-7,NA,TGTGCCAGCAGTTACGGGTCCAAGCAGGCCAGTTACGAGCAGTACTTC,CASSYGSKQASYEQYF
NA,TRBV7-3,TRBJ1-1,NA,TGTGCCAGCAGCTTAATCACCATCCAGAGTAGTGAAGCTTTCTTT,CASSLITIQSSEAFF
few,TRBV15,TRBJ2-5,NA,TGTGCCACCAGCAGGGGGGCCCCGTTTAGCAATCAGCCCCAGTACTTC,CATSRGAPFSNQPQYF
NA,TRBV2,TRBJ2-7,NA,TGTGCCAGCACATACTACACCTACGAGCAGTACTTC,CASTYYTYEQYF
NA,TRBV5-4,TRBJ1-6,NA,TGTGCCAGCAGCGTGGAATCCTCCGCAGGGGCAGGTTCACCCCTCCACTTT,CASSVESSAGAGSPLHF
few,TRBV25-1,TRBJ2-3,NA,TGTGCCAGCAGTTTAGCGGAGGGGTCAGATACGCAGTATTTT,CASSLAEGSDTQYF
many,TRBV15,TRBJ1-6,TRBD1,TGTGCCACCGGACAGGGGGATAATTCACCCCTCCACTTT,CATGQGDNSPLHF
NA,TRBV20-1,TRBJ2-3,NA,TGCAGTGCCCCACGGCTTCGCACAGATACGCAGTATTTT,CSAPRLRTDTQYF
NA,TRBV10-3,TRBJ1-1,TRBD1,TGTGCCATCAGTGCATCAGACAGGGTGAACACTGAGGCTTTCTTT,CAISASDRVNTEAFF
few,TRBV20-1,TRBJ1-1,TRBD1,TGCAGTACCACTGGGACAGGGGCCACTGAAGCTTTCTTT,CSTTGTGATEAFF
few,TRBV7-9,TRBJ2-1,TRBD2,TGTGCCAGCAGCTTAGTCAGCGGGAGACTGGATGAGCAGTTCTTC,CASSLVSGRLDEQFF
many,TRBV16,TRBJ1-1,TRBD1,TGTGCCAGCAACCAACAGGGACAGGGCGACACTGAAGCTTTCTTT,CASNQQGQGDTEAFF
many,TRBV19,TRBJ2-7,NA,TGTGCCAGTAGTCAAACCCCCTACGAGCAGTACTTC,CASSQTPYEQYF
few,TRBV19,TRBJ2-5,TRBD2,TGTGCCAGTAGTCCGGGAGGGGTGAACCAAGAGACCCAGTACTTC,CASSPGGVNQETQYF
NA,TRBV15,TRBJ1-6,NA,TGTGCCACCAGCAGAGACAGGGCTTCACCCCTCCACTTT,CATSRDRASPLHF
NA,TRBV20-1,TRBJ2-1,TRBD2,TGCAGTGCTAGATTTGACGGACTAGCGGGAGTGGTTTGGTCCTACAATGAGCAGTTCTTC,CSARFDGLAGVVWSYNEQFF
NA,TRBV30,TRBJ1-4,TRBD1,TGTGCCTGGAGTGTTCAGGGGGGGAGGACTAATGAAAAACTGTTTTTT,CAWSVQGGRTNEKLFF
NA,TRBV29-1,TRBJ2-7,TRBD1,TGCAGCGTTGAAGTAACAGGGGACGAGCAGTACTTC,CSVEVTGDEQYF
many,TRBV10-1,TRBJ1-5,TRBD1,TGCGCCAGGGTCCCGGGACAGGGTAGCAATCAGCCCCAGCATTTT,CARVPGQGSNQPQHF
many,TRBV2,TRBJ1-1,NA,TGTGCCAGCAGTGAAGGACAGGACACCCTTGAACGAGCTTTCTTT,CASSEGQDTLERAFF
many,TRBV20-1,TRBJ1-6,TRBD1,TGCAGTGCTCGGGACAGGGGCAATTCACCCCTCCACTTT,CSARDRGNSPLHF
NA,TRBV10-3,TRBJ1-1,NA,TGTGCCACCCACCGCAACACTGGAGCTTTCTTT,CATHRNTGAFF